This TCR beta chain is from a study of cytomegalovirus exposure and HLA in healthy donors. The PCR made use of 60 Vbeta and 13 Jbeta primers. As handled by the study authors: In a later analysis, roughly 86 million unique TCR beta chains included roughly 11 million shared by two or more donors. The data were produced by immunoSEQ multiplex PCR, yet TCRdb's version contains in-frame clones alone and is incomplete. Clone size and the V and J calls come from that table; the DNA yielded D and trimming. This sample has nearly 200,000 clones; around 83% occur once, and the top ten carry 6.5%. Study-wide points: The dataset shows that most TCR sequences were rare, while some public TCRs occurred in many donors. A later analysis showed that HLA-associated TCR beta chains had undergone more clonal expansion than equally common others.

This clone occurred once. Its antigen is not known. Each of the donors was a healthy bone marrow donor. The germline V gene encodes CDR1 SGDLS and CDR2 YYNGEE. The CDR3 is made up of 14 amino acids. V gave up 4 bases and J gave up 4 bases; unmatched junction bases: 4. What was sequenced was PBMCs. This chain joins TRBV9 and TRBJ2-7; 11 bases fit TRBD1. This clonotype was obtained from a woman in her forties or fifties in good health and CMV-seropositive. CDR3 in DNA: TGTGCCAGCAGCCGCGGGACAGGGGGATACGAGCAGTACTTC. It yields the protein CASSRGTGGYEQYF.